A selection of T cell receptor beta chains follows, all from one sample in a study of blood T cell repertoires in COVID-19. Clones were read by immunoSEQ multiplex PCR, and TCRdb kept only the in-frame ones, dropping some. The sample has some 80,000 clones, around 81% seen once. Sequencing was done on a sample of peripheral blood. Source of these receptors: a human donor in a cohort sampled during active COVID-19. Each CDR3 is given with its conserved first and last residue. The order of the fields is V gene, clone size, J gene, D gene, CDR3 protein, CDR3 DNA. A D gene is named only where the DNA matches it firmly. For some rows the clone size is stated as once, few or many, or as a class when expanded; others skip it.

v_gene: TRBV11-2; abundance: NA; j_gene: TRBJ1-1; d_gene: NA; CDR3aa: CASSLDQPGVNTEAFF; CDR3nt: TGTGCCAGCAGCTTAGATCAGCCGGGGGTGAACACTGAAGCTTTCTTT
v_gene: TRBV6-5; abundance: NA; j_gene: TRBJ1-6; d_gene: TRBD1; CDR3aa: CASSFGQGGSPLHF; CDR3nt: TGTGCCAGCAGCTTCGGACAGGGTGGTTCACCCCTCCACTTT
v_gene: TRBV10-3; abundance: NA; j_gene: TRBJ2-5; d_gene: TRBD2; CDR3aa: CAISPQAGGAETQYF; CDR3nt: TGTGCCATCAGCCCGCAAGCGGGGGGGGCGGAGACCCAGTACTTC
v_gene: TRBV7-5; abundance: NA; j_gene: TRBJ1-6; d_gene: NA; CDR3aa: CARSSEGGSYNSPLHF; CDR3nt: TGTGCCAGAAGCTCCGAAGGCGGTTCCTATAATTCACCCCTCCACTTT
v_gene: TRBV15; abundance: NA; j_gene: TRBJ2-3; d_gene: NA; CDR3aa: CATSRPWGSSTDTQYF; CDR3nt: TGTGCCACCAGCAGGCCGTGGGGCTCCAGCACAGATACGCAGTATTTT
v_gene: TRBV27; abundance: once; j_gene: TRBJ1-5; d_gene: NA; CDR3aa: CASSLNPRGGAFNQPQHF; CDR3nt: TGTGCCAGCAGTTTAAACCCCCGGGGGGGGGCCTTCAATCAGCCCCAGCATTTT
v_gene: TRBV6-2/TRBV6-3; abundance: once; j_gene: TRBJ2-7; d_gene: TRBD2; CDR3aa: CASSPRGGEQYF; CDR3nt: TGTGCCAGCAGCCCACGCGGGGGGGAGCAGTACTTC
v_gene: TRBV5-6; abundance: few; j_gene: TRBJ2-7; d_gene: TRBD2; CDR3aa: CASSPPLAQLYEQYF; CDR3nt: TGTGCCAGCAGTCCCCCACTAGCGCAACTTTACGAGCAGTACTTC
v_gene: TRBV6-5; abundance: once; j_gene: TRBJ2-7; d_gene: NA; CDR3aa: CAIKNSLSSYEQYF; CDR3nt: TGTGCCATCAAAAATAGTTTAAGCTCCTACGAGCAGTACTTC
v_gene: TRBV6-4; abundance: few; j_gene: TRBJ2-1; d_gene: TRBD1; CDR3aa: CASSAGQGSSNEQFF; CDR3nt: TGTGCCAGCAGTGCGGGACAGGGGAGTAGCAATGAGCAGTTCTTC
v_gene: TRBV9; abundance: NA; j_gene: TRBJ2-1; d_gene: TRBD1; CDR3aa: CASSTHPPDRGLYNEQFF; CDR3nt: TGTGCCAGCAGCACACACCCGCCGGACAGGGGGCTCTACAATGAGCAGTTCTTC
v_gene: TRBV30; abundance: NA; j_gene: TRBJ1-1; d_gene: NA; CDR3aa: CAWNRDMNTEAFF; CDR3nt: TGTGCCTGGAACAGGGACATGAACACTGAAGCTTTCTTT
v_gene: TRBV28; abundance: NA; j_gene: TRBJ1-5; d_gene: NA; CDR3aa: CASSLPHHSNQPQHF; CDR3nt: TGTGCCAGCAGTTTGCCACACCATAGCAATCAGCCCCAGCATTTT
v_gene: TRBV9; abundance: NA; j_gene: TRBJ2-2; d_gene: NA; CDR3aa: CASSVQQDTGELFF; CDR3nt: TGTGCCAGCAGCGTACAGCAGGACACCGGGGAGCTGTTTTTT
v_gene: TRBV5-5; abundance: NA; j_gene: TRBJ2-3; d_gene: TRBD1; CDR3aa: CASTAHSQGASDTQYF; CDR3nt: TGTGCCAGCACCGCCCACTCACAGGGGGCATCAGATACGCAGTATTTT
v_gene: TRBV5-1; abundance: NA; j_gene: TRBJ1-1; d_gene: TRBD1; CDR3aa: CASSVGTGVMNTEAFF; CDR3nt: TGCGCCAGCAGCGTTGGGACAGGAGTCATGAACACTGAAGCTTTCTTT
v_gene: TRBV10-3; abundance: NA; j_gene: TRBJ2-7; d_gene: TRBD1; CDR3aa: CAISDRTGQYEQYF; CDR3nt: TGTGCCATCAGTGATAGGACAGGTCAGTACGAGCAGTACTTC
v_gene: TRBV9; abundance: once; j_gene: TRBJ2-2; d_gene: NA; CDR3aa: CASSVGATGELFF; CDR3nt: TGTGCCAGCAGCGTAGGGGCTACCGGGGAGCTGTTTTTT
v_gene: TRBV24-1; abundance: once; j_gene: TRBJ2-1; d_gene: NA; CDR3aa: CATSDIGRADDNEQFF; CDR3nt: TGTGCCACCAGTGATATAGGGAGAGCGGACGACAATGAGCAGTTCTTC
v_gene: TRBV6-5; abundance: NA; j_gene: TRBJ2-3; d_gene: TRBD2; CDR3aa: CASQATSGTDTQYF; CDR3nt: TGTGCCTCGCAGGCGACTAGCGGCACAGATACGCAGTATTTT
v_gene: TRBV6-5; abundance: once; j_gene: TRBJ1-5; d_gene: NA; CDR3aa: CASSTGVSNQPQHF; CDR3nt: TGTGCCAGCAGTACCGGGGTTAGCAATCAGCCCCAGCATTTT
v_gene: TRBV9; abundance: few; j_gene: TRBJ2-7; d_gene: NA; CDR3aa: CASSVGGGNSYEQYF; CDR3nt: TGTGCCAGCAGCGTAGGGGGGGGCAACTCCTACGAGCAGTACTTC
v_gene: TRBV7-9; abundance: NA; j_gene: TRBJ2-2; d_gene: TRBD2; CDR3aa: CASSSGGAITGELFF; CDR3nt: TGTGCCAGCAGCTCCGGGGGGGCGATAACCGGGGAGCTGTTTTTT
v_gene: TRBV19; abundance: NA; j_gene: TRBJ1-2; d_gene: TRBD1; CDR3aa: CATSGQGARGYTF; CDR3nt: TGTGCCACCTCAGGACAGGGGGCGCGTGGCTACACCTTC
v_gene: TRBV27; abundance: NA; j_gene: TRBJ2-2; d_gene: TRBD2; CDR3aa: CASSISGFNTGELFF; CDR3nt: TGTGCCAGCAGCATTAGCGGGTTTAACACCGGGGAGCTGTTTTTT
v_gene: TRBV28; abundance: NA; j_gene: TRBJ1-2; d_gene: TRBD1; CDR3aa: CASSAGQDINYGYTF; CDR3nt: TGTGCCAGCAGTGCGGGACAGGACATTAACTATGGCTACACCTTC
v_gene: TRBV7-9; abundance: NA; j_gene: TRBJ2-7; d_gene: TRBD2; CDR3aa: CASSLGAGVISYEQYF; CDR3nt: TGTGCCAGCAGCTTAGGGGCGGGGGTTATCTCCTACGAGCAGTACTTC
v_gene: TRBV6-2/TRBV6-3; abundance: few; j_gene: TRBJ1-1; d_gene: NA; CDR3aa: CASSNTPGTEAFF; CDR3nt: TGTGCCAGCAGCAACACTCCGGGGACTGAAGCTTTCTTT
v_gene: TRBV9; abundance: NA; j_gene: TRBJ1-1; d_gene: NA; CDR3aa: CASSPSVRPMNTEAFF; CDR3nt: TGTGCCAGCAGCCCTAGCGTACGGCCCATGAACACTGAAGCTTTCTTT
v_gene: TRBV9; abundance: NA; j_gene: TRBJ1-1; d_gene: NA; CDR3aa: CASRQSGTEAFF; CDR3nt: TGTGCCAGCAGGCAGTCCGGGACTGAAGCTTTCTTT
v_gene: TRBV28; abundance: NA; j_gene: TRBJ1-4; d_gene: NA; CDR3aa: CASSLKGEKLFF; CDR3nt: TGTGCCAGCAGTTTAAAGGGGGAAAAACTGTTTTTT
v_gene: TRBV5-4; abundance: NA; j_gene: TRBJ2-3; d_gene: TRBD2; CDR3aa: CASTEGGSGGDTQYF; CDR3nt: TGTGCCAGCACCGAGGGCGGGAGTGGGGGAGATACGCAGTATTTT
v_gene: TRBV18; abundance: NA; j_gene: TRBJ2-3; d_gene: NA; CDR3aa: CASSRRGRRTDTQYF; CDR3nt: TGTGCCAGCTCACGGCGGGGCAGGCGCACAGATACGCAGTATTTT
v_gene: TRBV7-9; abundance: few; j_gene: TRBJ2-2; d_gene: NA; CDR3aa: CASRENTGELFF; CDR3nt: TGTGCCAGCCGGGAGAACACCGGGGAGCTGTTTTTT
v_gene: TRBV30; abundance: NA; j_gene: TRBJ1-1; d_gene: NA; CDR3aa: CAWTWNTEAFF; CDR3nt: TGTGCCTGGACGTGGAACACTGAAGCTTTCTTT
v_gene: TRBV18; abundance: NA; j_gene: TRBJ2-1; d_gene: NA; CDR3aa: CASSSPQGRSYNEQFF; CDR3nt: TGTGCCAGCTCATCTCCGCAAGGGAGGTCCTACAATGAGCAGTTCTTC
v_gene: TRBV9; abundance: NA; j_gene: TRBJ2-1; d_gene: TRBD2; CDR3aa: CASSVGSGGYNEQFF; CDR3nt: TGTGCCAGCAGCGTAGGGAGCGGGGGTTACAATGAGCAGTTCTTC
v_gene: TRBV27; abundance: NA; j_gene: TRBJ2-1; d_gene: NA; CDR3aa: CASNYYNEQFF; CDR3nt: TGTGCCAGCAACTACTACAATGAGCAGTTCTTC
v_gene: TRBV29-1; abundance: NA; j_gene: TRBJ1-1; d_gene: TRBD1; CDR3aa: CSVEGGQGLITEAFF; CDR3nt: TGCAGCGTTGAAGGGGGACAGGGACTTATCACTGAAGCTTTCTTT
v_gene: TRBV19; abundance: few; j_gene: TRBJ2-7; d_gene: NA; CDR3aa: CASSISPGTYYEQYF; CDR3nt: TGTGCCAGTAGTATAAGCCCCGGGACATACTACGAGCAGTACTTC
v_gene: TRBV5-6; abundance: NA; j_gene: TRBJ1-2; d_gene: TRBD1; CDR3aa: CASSFLDGTAPYGYTF; CDR3nt: TGTGCCAGCAGCTTTTTGGATGGGACAGCCCCCTATGGCTACACCTTC
v_gene: TRBV5-1; abundance: NA; j_gene: TRBJ2-6; d_gene: TRBD1; CDR3aa: CASSPRTGGLGANVLTF; CDR3nt: TGCGCCAGCAGCCCCCGGACAGGGGGACTAGGGGCCAACGTCCTGACTTTC
v_gene: TRBV12-3/TRBV12-4; abundance: NA; j_gene: TRBJ2-1; d_gene: NA; CDR3aa: CASSLVRMNEQFF; CDR3nt: TGTGCCAGCAGTTTAGTCAGAATGAACGAGCAGTTCTTC
v_gene: TRBV4-1; abundance: NA; j_gene: TRBJ2-3; d_gene: NA; CDR3aa: CASSQPTSTDTQYF; CDR3nt: TGCGCCAGCAGCCAACCTACTTCCACAGATACGCAGTATTTT
v_gene: TRBV4-1; abundance: medium-sized; j_gene: TRBJ1-1; d_gene: NA; CDR3aa: CASSHDLTAGEAFF; CDR3nt: TGCGCCAGCAGCCACGACTTGACGGCGGGGGAAGCTTTCTTT
v_gene: TRBV14; abundance: NA; j_gene: TRBJ2-1; d_gene: TRBD2; CDR3aa: CASTSTPWRGDDNEQFF; CDR3nt: TGTGCCAGCACCTCTACGCCGTGGCGGGGGGATGACAATGAGCAGTTCTTC
v_gene: TRBV9; abundance: NA; j_gene: TRBJ2-1; d_gene: NA; CDR3aa: CASSPGFLSYNEQFF; CDR3nt: TGTGCCAGCAGCCCGGGGTTCCTCTCCTACAATGAGCAGTTCTTC
v_gene: TRBV7-9; abundance: NA; j_gene: TRBJ1-1; d_gene: TRBD1; CDR3aa: CASSLAGQGATEAFF; CDR3nt: TGTGCCAGCAGCCTAGCCGGACAGGGAGCGACTGAAGCTTTCTTT
v_gene: TRBV7-9; abundance: NA; j_gene: TRBJ2-1; d_gene: NA; CDR3aa: CASSLRGSSYNEQFF; CDR3nt: TGTGCCAGCAGCTTAAGAGGAAGCTCCTACAATGAGCAGTTCTTC